This TCR beta chain was sequenced during a study of shared clonotypes between healthy human individuals. Naive CD8 cells, CD45RO-negative and positively selected for CCR7, excluded terminally differentiated effector memory CD45RA+ cells. Trimming removed 0 bases from V and 4 bases from J; junction bases left unmatched: 5. The length of the CDR3 is 15 residues. Germline CDR1 reads MNHNY; CDR2 reads SVGAGI (reference sequence). The data were produced by immunoSEQ multiplex PCR, yet TCRdb's version contains in-frame clones alone and is incomplete. The data contain some 2,000,000 clones, roughly 94% of them singletons.

This sequence originates from a man between 18 and 35 years old in good health. The chain combines TRBV6-6 with TRBJ1-1; 7 positions match TRBD1. Specimen: naive CD8+ T cells sorted from blood. CDR3 nucleotides: TGTGCCAGCAGTTACTCGGAGGGGGCAGGCACTGAAGCTTTCTTT. Translating it yields CASSYSEGAGTEAFF.